Following are 13 T cell receptor beta chains from one sample sequenced in a study of chemoradiotherapy in HPV16-positive cancers (dated by TCRdb to 2022 to 2024). Library preparation employed the immunoSEQ multiplex PCR assay. Drawn from immuneACCESS, this table holds only the in-frame rearrangements with V and J called that TCRdb kept. Clones are partly lost; checked studies trace under half to an unresolved V gene and leave the rest unexplained. The sample records about 12,000 clones, 85% to 90% of which are singletons. The biggest ten clones account for 2.5% to 3% of the sample. This material was obtained from a patient who underwent chemoradiotherapy. Receptors were obtained from a human donor with HPV-associated anogenital cancer.

The gene calls are TRBV9 and TRBJ1-3; D ambiguous. The CDR3 runs 16 residues. V lost 0 bases and J 1 base, leaving 11 bases between the germline ends. CDR1 and CDR2 (germline): SGDLS, YYNGEE. The CDR3 here is CASSVVGRASGNTIYF. CDR3 in DNA: TGTGCCAGCAGCGTAGTTGGCCGTGCTTCTGGAAACACCATATATTTT. Full variable domain (missing parts from reference TRBV9 and TRBJ1-3): DSGVTQTPKHLITATGQRVTLRCSPRSGDLSVYWYQQSLDQGLQFLIQYYNGEERAKGNILERFSAQQFPDLHSELNLSSLELGDSALYFCASSVVGRASGNTIYFGEGSWLTVV.

V gene TRBV27 combines with J gene TRBJ2-3, with TRBD2 identical over 9 bases. CDR3 length: 15 residues. In germline, CDR1 is MNHEY, CDR2 SMNVEV (reference sequence). V dropped 5 bases and J dropped 3; count of bases not matched to a gene: 6. The DNA of the CDR3 is TGTGCCAGCAGTCTCGTAGCGGGAGCGACAGATACGCAGTATTTT. Encoded protein: CASSLVAGATDTQYF.

This clone occurred a few times. The CDR3 DNA sequence: TGTGCCAGTAGTAAAACCGGGACAGGGGGCAGTCACTATGGCTACACCTTC. It encodes CASSKTGTGGSHYGYTF. V usage is TRBV19 and J usage is TRBJ1-2; 12 bases map to TRBD1. Germline assignment: CDR1 LNHDA and CDR2 SQIVND (reference sequence). With 4 bases clipped from V and 3 bases from J, the junction kept 9 bases outside the gene matches. CDR3 length: 17 amino acids.

The genes are TRBV2 and TRBJ2-4; the match to TRBD2 covers 9 bases. V lost 8 bases to trimming and J lost 3 bases; unmatched junction nucleotides: 5. The length of the CDR3 is 14 residues. Germline loops: CDR1 SNHLY, CDR2 FYNNEI. CDR3 in DNA: TGTGCCAGCTTAAAGCGGGAGGTCAAAAACATTCAGTACTTC. Its translation is CASLKREVKNIQYF.

V is TRBV5-1 and J is TRBJ2-3; 8 bases map to TRBD2. The V and J ends lost 0 bases and 6 bases, in that order; junction bases with no gene match: 9. Germline CDR1 is SGHRS and CDR2 is YFSETQ. This CDR3 region has 16 residues. The CDR3 region is CASSLAPAGVGDTQYF. The CDR3 DNA reads TGCGCCAGCAGCTTGGCCCCAGCGGGAGTAGGCGATACGCAGTATTTT.

This chain links TRBV27 with TRBJ2-2; TRBD2 aligns across 13 bases. Germline CDR1 and CDR2: MNHEY and SMNVEV (reference sequence). With V trimmed by 8 bases and J by 8 bases, 17 bases remained unmatched. The CDR3 loop spans 18 amino acids. This chain's CDR3 is CASSGQGGLAGTAGELFF. Written as DNA, the CDR3 is TGTGCCAGCTCCGGACAGGGGGGACTAGCGGGAACTGCAGGGGAGCTGTTTTTT.

The chain carries TRBV10-3 and TRBJ2-7; 8 nucleotides align to TRBD1. J was trimmed by 2 bases and V by 0 bases; bases with no gene match: 3. CDR1 and CDR2 from the germline V gene are ENHRY and SYGVKD. The CDR3 sequence is 15 residues long. The CDR3, as DNA: TGTGCCATCAGTGAGTCAGGGACAGGAGCCTACGAGCAGTACTTC. It yields the protein CAISESGTGAYEQYF.

The chain links TRBV7-2 to TRBJ1-2, with D unclear. This CDR3 spans 13 amino acids. Between the trimmed V and J ends, which lost 5 bases and 4 bases, there was a span of 11 bases. The germline V gene encodes CDR1 SGHTA and CDR2 FQGNSA. CDR3 region: CASSPQSPYGYTF. The CDR3 DNA reads as TGTGCCAGCAGCCCACAGAGTCCCTATGGCTACACCTTC.

The chain employs TRBV6-1 and TRBJ2-7; TRBD1 agrees at 9 bases. The CDR3 has 14 residues. The junction had 7 bases not matched to a gene; V was cut back by 7 bases and J by 3 bases. Germline V CDR1 and CDR2: MNHNS, SASEGT. CDR3 in DNA: TGTGCCAGCAACCCCGGGACAGGGTTCTACGAGCAGTACTTC. It is translated as CASNPGTGFYEQYF.

The chain has TRBV4-2 and TRBJ2-2, with 8 bases lining up with TRBD2. J lost 6 bases, V lost 0 bases, and 21 bases had no gene match. The length of the CDR3 is 21 residues. From germline, CDR1 is LGHNA and CDR2 YNFKEQ. The chain's CDR3 is CASSQDRVVAGTGSRAGELFF. The DNA of the CDR3 is TGTGCCAGCAGCCAAGATCGAGTGGTAGCGGGGACGGGGAGTAGGGCCGGGGAGCTGTTTTTT.

This rearrangement joins TRBV12-5 to TRBJ2-3; D remains unclear. CDR3 length: 14 amino acids. In germline, CDR1 is LGHNT, CDR2 FRNRAP. V shed 1 base and J shed 2 bases, with 7 bases lying between them. For the CDR3, the DNA is TGTGCTAGTGGTTTGGGAACCTCCACAGATACGCAGTATTTT. It encodes CASGLGTSTDTQYF.

The CDR3, as DNA: TGTGCCAGCAGCTTAGGGCGGCTTACCTACGAGCAGTACTTC. The encoded protein is CASSLGRLTYEQYF. The chain recombines TRBV7-8 with TRBJ2-7; D remains unclear. Trimming removed 1 base at V and 2 bases at J, with 9 bases between. The CDR3 has 14 residues. Germline assignment: CDR1 SGHVS and CDR2 FQNEAQ.

The chain carries TRBV10-3 and TRBJ1-1, with D possibly being TRBD1 (5 bases). The length of the CDR3 is 13 residues. Trimming removed 6 bases from V and 0 bases from J, with 8 bases in between. Germline CDR1 ENHRY, CDR2 SYGVKD. CDR3 in DNA: TGTGCCATCAGGGGACTCATGAACACTGAAGCTTTCTTT. Protein product: CAIRGLMNTEAFF.